This T cell receptor beta chain was captured in a study of monozygotic twins with inflammatory bowel disease. Broader study findings: Clonotypes shared with others were fewer in IBD patients than in healthy twins, especially with disease activity.

The germline V gene encodes CDR1 MNHEY and CDR2 SVGEGT. The CDR3 runs 12 residues. For this clonotype: The antigen remains undetermined.

TCRdb reanalyzed the 5' RACE reads and collapses them to one entry per CDR3 protein, without DNA. In total, the table holds 200,000 to 250,000 distinct CDR3 sequences. The chain is built from TRBV6-2 or TRBV6-3 and TRBJ2-7. The sequence came from a human donor with ulcerative colitis or Crohn's disease, or a healthy co-twin of an affected twin (not recorded which). Sequenced material: blood. The CDR3 here is CASGPGFYEQYF.